A selection of T cell receptor beta chains follows, all from one sample in a study of blood T cell repertoires in COVID-19. Measured with immunoSEQ multiplex PCR; TCRdb has only the in-frame clones, and not every one. The data show approximately 220,000 clones, roughly 85% seen once. Source material: PBMCs or T cells enriched from blood (not recorded which). These receptor sequences come from a woman in her thirties or forties who had been exposed to COVID-19. Each CDR3 is given with its conserved first and last residue. Fields, in order: J gene, clone size, D gene, V gene, CDR3 DNA, CDR3 protein. D genes are given only for firm matches. The size of a clone is reported for some rows only, either as once, few or many, or as a class for expanded clones.

>TRBJ1-2|-|-|TRBV25-1
TGTGCCAGCACCCAAAATTACCCAGGGGATGGCTACACCTTC
CASTQNYPGDGYTF
>TRBJ1-2|-|-|TRBV2
TGTGCCAGCAGTGAATTGCAGGGTAGGGAAGGCTACACCTTC
CASSELQGREGYTF
>TRBJ1-3|-|-|TRBV4-3
TGCGCCAGCAGCCAAGCCCCGGGGGAGATCTCTGGAAACACCATATATTTT
CASSQAPGEISGNTIYF
>TRBJ2-3|-|TRBD2|TRBV5-4
TGTGCCAGCAGCTTGGGACTAGCGGGCACAGATACGCAGTATTTT
CASSLGLAGTDTQYF
>TRBJ1-2|-|-|TRBV6-2/TRBV6-3
TGTGCCAGCAGTAACGACTTTTCCGGACTGAGAAACTATGGCTACACCTTC
CASSNDFSGLRNYGYTF
>TRBJ2-5|-|-|TRBV3-1/TRBV3-2
TGTGCCAGCAGCCAAGCCCTATCAAGGGCCCAGGGGACGAAAGAGACCCAGTACTTC
CASSQALSRAQGTKETQYF
>TRBJ1-1|-|-|TRBV5-1
TGCGCCAGCAGCTTGGGGGCCCTTACAGGGATATACATGAACACTGAAGCTTTCTTT
CASSLGALTGIYMNTEAFF
>TRBJ1-5|-|-|TRBV6-5
TGTGCCAGCAGCAACAACAATCAGCCCCAGCATTTT
CASSNNNQPQHF
>TRBJ1-3|once|-|TRBV5-4
TGTGCCTACCTATCATGGGCAGTCTCTGGAAACACCATATATTTT
CAYLSWAVSGNTIYF
>TRBJ1-2|-|-|TRBV10-3
TGTGCCATCAGTGAGCAAGGGGTTAGGCATGGCTACACCTTC
CAISEQGVRHGYTF
>TRBJ1-2|-|-|TRBV18
TGTGCCAGCTCACCACCGGTGGCAGGGAACTATGGCTACACCTTC
CASSPPVAGNYGYTF